This T cell receptor (beta chain) is from a study of CD8+ T cells in alopecia areata. Study-wide background: Treated patients swallowed 5 to 10 mg of oral tofacitinib twice daily. Study results and limitations: When scalp samples are sequenced, resident alphabeta T cells of normal skin are also captured. Expanded CD8+ clones among the top 100, and scalp clonality, were significantly decreased by tofacitinib.

The treatment was: oral pan-JAK inhibitor, 5-10 mg twice daily. Lesional scalp tissue (obtained by punch biopsy) and peripheral blood were collected from alopecia areata patients. Points on this clone: Its antigen is unknown.

Sequencing relied on a cDNA template that was reverse transcribed from extracted RNA. Assay used: immunoSEQ multiplex PCR; TCRdb lists only in-frame clones, some missing. The sample shows about 210,000 clones, approximately 70% of them seen only once. V dropped 4 bases and J dropped 1 base, with 9 bases sitting between them. The germline V gene has CDR1 SGHTA and CDR2 FQGTGA. The CDR3 has 14 residues. The sample consisted of CD4+ T cells sorted from blood, taken around week 42, from a patient treated with tofacitinib. The clonotype originates from a human donor with alopecia areata. The chain recombines TRBV7-3 with TRBJ2-3; tentative D call: TRBD2 (6 bases). The CDR3 protein is CASSSGGGTDTQYF. The CDR3 DNA reads as TGTGCCAGCAGCTCAGGAGGGGGCACAGATACGCAGTATTTT. Variable domain in full (rest from reference TRBV7-3 and TRBJ2-3): GAGVSQTPSNKVTEKGKYVELRCDPISGHTALYWYRQSLGQGPEFLIYFQGTGAADDSGLPNDRFFAVRPEGSVSTLKIQRTERGDSAVYLCASSSGGGTDTQYFGPGTRLTVL.